This T cell receptor (beta chain) derives from a study of T-cell reconstitution after alpha-beta-depleted transplantation in children. General study findings and limits: T-cell counts and diversity at one year following transplant were attributed mainly to newly produced T cells.

Library preparation (for TCRbeta) was performed with unique molecular identifiers. TCRdb independently ran MiXCR on the PCR reads; one entry per CDR3 protein. The table includes approximately 430,000 distinct CDR3 sequences, around 15% detected once. This clonotype was recorded a few times. Its antigen is currently unknown. V was trimmed by 6 bases and J by 3 bases, leaving 18 bases between them. Germline V gene lookup returns CDR1 ENHRY and CDR2 SYGVKD. This CDR3 is 16 amino acids long. The material sequenced was PBMCs, mostly from graft donor cells, taken 360 days after TCRalphabeta/CD19-depleted stem cell transplant. This sequence originates from a boy younger than two who had a stem cell transplant for Wiskott-Aldrich syndrome, so the T cells may come from the graft donor. The chain has TRBV10-3 and TRBJ1-5; weak D call: TRBD1 (6 bases). The CDR3 loop is CAIRSSGQTPNQPQHF. The CDR3 nucleotides are TGTGCCATCAGGTCCTCGGGACAAACTCCCAATCAGCCCCAGCATTTT.